These 20 T cell receptor beta chains were all obtained from the same sample, sequenced in a study of T cells in Graves' hyperthyroidism and ophthalmopathy. Authors of the study amplified TCR beta CDR3 regions from RNA transcripts. First-round RT-PCR of the TCR CDR3 relied on the HTBI primer set. TCRdb re-called the multiplex PCR reads through MiXCR, storing one row per CDR3 protein. The table records about 400,000 distinct CDR3 sequences, approximately 14% of them present only once. Source material: blood. Receptor source: an older woman with Graves' ophthalmopathy.

V and J are TRBV20-1 and TRBJ2-1; 14 bases fit TRBD2. Germline lookup yields CDR1 DFQATT and CDR2 SNEGSKA (reference sequence). Trimming took 6 bases from V and 8 from J; bases not matched to a gene: 3. The CDR3 totals 13 residues. This CDR3 is CSARLAGGYEQFF. The CDR3, as DNA: TGCAGTGCAAGACTAGCGGGAGGGTATGAGCAGTTCTTC.

This clonotype appeared many times. V usage is TRBV20-1 and J usage is TRBJ2-7, with a weak D call TRBD2 (5 bases). The germline V gene encodes CDR1 DFQATT and CDR2 SNEGSKA (reference sequence). The V gene lost 5 bases and the J gene lost 5 bases, with 19 bases spanning the gap. This CDR3 is 14 amino acids long. In DNA form, the CDR3 reads TGCAGTGCTCGCAAGGAGGCTAATAGCCACGAGCAGTACTTC. Translated: CSARKEANSHEQYF.

There are many counts of this clonotype. This chain uses TRBV28 with TRBJ2-1; 8 bases are a match to TRBD1. CDR3 size: 14 residues. Germline-derived CDR1 and CDR2 are MDHEN and SYDVKM. Germline trimming cut 8 bases from V and 5 bases from J; bases unmatched to any gene: 8. The CDR3 loop is CASSSLTGDNEQFF. The CDR3, as DNA: TGTGCCAGCTCGAGCTTGACAGGGGACAATGAGCAGTTCTTC.

This clonotype was observed at least ten times. The chain combines TRBV28 with TRBJ1-2, with D hard to call. CDR1 MDHEN and CDR2 SYDVKM come from the germline V gene. There are 14 residues in the CDR3. The V gene lost 3 bases and the J gene lost 4 bases, with 12 bases spanning the gap. The CDR3 spells CASSLNIKTYGYTF. The DNA for the CDR3 is TGTGCCAGCAGTTTGAACATAAAGACCTATGGCTACACCTTC.

Only a few counts were recorded for this clonotype. A read error may explain this, as a much larger clone is one base away. This chain connects TRBV30 to TRBJ2-1; the D is unclear. The CDR3 consists of 11 residues. Germline V gene data show CDR1 as GTSNPN and CDR2 as SVGIG (reference sequence). The CDR3 sequence is CARSEVNEQFF. CDR3 bases: TGTGCCAGGAGTGAAGTAAACGAGCAGTTCTTC.

This clonotype was seen at least ten times. The chain joins TRBV5-1 to TRBJ1-1; 9 bases align to TRBD1. V shed 0 bases, J shed 5 bases, and the junction held 5 bases outside the gene matches. This CDR3 has 15 amino acids. Looked up from germline, CDR1 is SGHRS and CDR2 is YFSETQ. Written as DNA, the CDR3 is TGCGCCAGCAGCTTGGCCACGGACAGGGGAACTGAAGCTTTCTTT. Its protein product is CASSLATDRGTEAFF.

This clonotype was seen ten or more times. This chain links TRBV6-1 with TRBJ1-2; 10 nucleotides line up with TRBD1. The CDR3 totals 15 residues. Trimming removed 5 bases from V and 0 bases from J; junction bases left unmatched: 3. Germline values: CDR1 MNHNS, CDR2 SASEGT. The CDR3 DNA follows: TGTGCCAGCAGTTCGGGACAGGGGCCTAACTATGGCTACACCTTC. As protein: CASSSGQGPNYGYTF.

Many counts were recorded for this clonotype. The chain has TRBV12-3 or TRBV12-4 and TRBJ2-7, with TRBD2 identical over 8 bases. The CDR3 is made up of 15 amino acids. After removal of 3 bases from V and 4 bases from J, the junction contained 8 bases not matched to a gene. The CDR3 here is CASSFLSRGEYEQYF. The CDR3 nucleotides are TGTGCCAGCAGTTTTCTTTCGCGGGGGGAGTACGAGCAGTACTTC.

This clonotype turned up a few times. V is TRBV7-9 and J is TRBJ2-1; 8 bases match TRBD2. This CDR3 is built from 15 residues. Trimming took 3 bases from V and 7 from J; bases not matched to a gene: 8. Per germline, CDR1 SEHNR and CDR2 FQNEAQ (reference sequence). The CDR3 sequence is CASSFGSGERNEQFF. Written as DNA, the CDR3 is TGTGCCAGCAGCTTCGGTAGCGGGGAAAGAAATGAGCAGTTCTTC.

V gene TRBV9 combines with J gene TRBJ2-1; a weak D match, TRBD2 (5 bases). Germline V gene data show CDR1 as SGDLS and CDR2 as YYNGEE. V lost 0 bases, J lost 10 bases, and 11 bases lay in between. The CDR3 runs to 13 residues. Written as DNA, the CDR3 is TGTGCCAGCAGCGTAGGGGCCTCGGGAGAGCAGTTCTTC. Its translation: CASSVGASGEQFF.

This clonotype was detected only a few times. The chain uses TRBV29-1 and TRBJ1-4, with D possibly being TRBD1 (6 bases). Trimming took 8 bases from V and 0 from J, leaving 25 bases between them. Per the germline V gene, CDR1 is SQVTM and CDR2 is ANQGSEA. CDR3 size: 18 residues. The CDR3 region has the DNA TGCAGCCCCCTGGAGGGCAGGGGCGACGTTGCAACTAATGAAAAACTGTTTTTT. It specifies CSPLEGRGDVATNEKLFF.

This clonotype was seen at least ten times. The chain couples TRBV20-1 to TRBJ2-1, with TRBD2 identical over 8 bases. CDR3 length: 14 residues. CDR1 and CDR2 from the germline V gene are DFQATT and SNEGSKA (reference sequence). The V gene end was trimmed by 3 bases and the J gene end by 5 bases; junction bases not matched to a gene: 6. The DNA of the CDR3 is TGCAGTGCTAGCGGGACTAGACTCCACAATGAGCAGTTCTTC. This gives the protein CSASGTRLHNEQFF.

This clonotype has only a few counts. The chain employs TRBV7-8 and TRBJ1-5, with 9 bases lining up with TRBD1. Germline V gene data show CDR1 as SGHVS and CDR2 as FQNEAQ. The V gene end was trimmed by 1 base and the J gene end by 6 bases; junction bases not matched to a gene: 7. CDR3 length: 16 amino acids. The CDR3 DNA reads TGTGCCAGCAGCTTAGTAAGGATACAGGGGGCTCAGCCCCAGCATTTT. Translated: CASSLVRIQGAQPQHF. Full variable domain (missing parts from reference TRBV7-8 and TRBJ1-5): GAGVSQSPRYKVAKRGQDVALRCDPISGHVSLFWYQQALGQGPEFLTYFQNEAQLDKSGLPSDRFFAERPEGSVSTLKIQRTQQEDSAVYLCASSLVRIQGAQPQHFGDGTRLSIL.

The sample holds a few counts of this clonotype. The rearrangement joins TRBV9 to TRBJ2-2; 7 nucleotides agree with TRBD2. J was trimmed by 3 bases and V by 0 bases; bases with no gene match: 2. Germline assignment: CDR1 SGDLS and CDR2 YYNGEE. The CDR3 loop spans 15 amino acids. DNA for the CDR3: TGTGCCAGCAGCGTAGGCGGGAGTCACACCGGGGAGCTGTTTTTT. This codes for CASSVGGSHTGELFF.

This clonotype has only a few counts. The chain couples TRBV7-9 to TRBJ2-1; the D call may be TRBD1 or TRBD2 (6 bases each). Germline V CDR1 and CDR2: SEHNR, FQNEAQ (reference sequence). CDR3 length: 15 amino acids. Between the trimmed V and J ends, which lost 5 bases and 3 bases, there was a span of 14 bases. In DNA form, the CDR3 reads TGTGCCAGCAGCCCTAGGGGGACTTACTACAATGAGCAGTTCTTC. It codes for CASSPRGTYYNEQFF.

The rearrangement joins TRBV24-1 to TRBJ2-7; a possible D gene is TRBD2 (6 bases). Deletions cut 6 bases from V and 5 bases from J, with 16 bases between. Germline V gives CDR1 KGHDR, CDR2 SFDVKD. CDR3 length: 14 amino acids. This chain's CDR3 is CATSISGGTHEQYF. The CDR3 coding sequence is TGTGCCACCAGTATATCCGGGGGAACCCACGAGCAGTACTTC.

This rearrangement joins TRBV10-1 to TRBJ2-3; TRBD2 matches at 8 bases. This CDR3 has 15 amino acids. Germline values: CDR1 WNHNN, CDR2 SYGVQD (reference sequence). The junction had 6 bases not matched to a gene; V was cut back by 3 bases and J by 4 bases. CDR3 sequence: CASSDQREISDTQYF. The CDR3 DNA reads as TGCGCCAGCAGTGACCAGCGGGAGATATCAGATACGCAGTATTTT.

This clonotype was picked up one time. This chain joins TRBV24-1 and TRBJ2-1; 14 nucleotides agree with TRBD2. There are 16 residues in the CDR3. Germline CDR1 reads KGHDR; CDR2 reads SFDVKD. J gave up 9 bases and V 3 bases, and 6 bases lay outside the gene matches. In DNA form, the CDR3 reads TGTGCCACCAGTGATGGGGGACTAGCGGGAGTCACTGAGCAGTTCTTC. Amino acid sequence: CATSDGGLAGVTEQFF.

This clonotype was observed many times. V usage is TRBV7-3 and J usage is TRBJ2-5; possible D gene TRBD1, 5 bases. The CDR3 has 15 amino acids. Per the germline V gene, CDR1 is SGHTA and CDR2 is FQGTGA. V lost 5 bases and J lost 1, with 14 bases in between. The CDR3 bases are TGTGCCAGCAGCCTAAAGGGGTCGGCCCAAGAGACCCAGTACTTC. It is translated as CASSLKGSAQETQYF.

This clonotype has only a few counts. This chain uses TRBV20-1 with TRBJ2-7; D call uncertain. CDR3 length: 13 residues. The V and J ends lost 2 bases and 3 bases respectively, with 11 bases between them. Per germline, CDR1 DFQATT and CDR2 SNEGSKA (reference sequence). The CDR3 loop is CSARPPDRYEQYF. The DNA for the CDR3 is TGCAGTGCTAGACCCCCGGACCGCTACGAGCAGTACTTC.